This T cell receptor beta chain was recovered during a study of T cell clones after liver transplantation. Study summary: Standard immunosuppression, with no induction, continued until 12-24 months after transplant. Tolerance: complete withdrawal held at least one year, liver enzymes staying within twice normal.

The V and J ends lost 0 bases and 5 bases, in that order; junction bases with no gene match: 5. CDR1 is ENHRY, CDR2 SYGVKD, per germline. This CDR3 is 17 amino acids long. Repertoires were generated with immunoSEQ multiplex PCR, while TCRdb's copy carries only in-frame clones and drops some. Of about 12,000 clones listed, 70% to 80% are singletons. The chain is built from TRBV10-3 and TRBJ2-1, with 12 bases aligning to TRBD2. Sample: CD8+ T cells from blood, taken at the 22-month timepoint. The clonotype originates from a human patient who received a liver transplant. Among the T cells, some may be from the graft donor. This CDR3 reads CAISESKLAGGDNEQFF. DNA for the CDR3: TGTGCCATCAGTGAGTCGAAACTAGCGGGAGGTGACAATGAGCAGTTCTTC.